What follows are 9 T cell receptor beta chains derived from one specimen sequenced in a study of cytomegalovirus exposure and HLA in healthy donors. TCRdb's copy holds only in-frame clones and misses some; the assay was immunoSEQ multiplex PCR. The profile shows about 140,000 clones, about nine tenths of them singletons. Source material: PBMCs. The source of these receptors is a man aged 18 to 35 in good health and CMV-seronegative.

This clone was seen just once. CDR3 protein: CAWSEGQGDSPLHF. The CDR3 bases are TGTGCCTGGAGTGAGGGACAGGGCGATTCACCCCTCCACTTT. The chain has TRBV30 and TRBJ1-6; 9 nucleotides agree with TRBD1. The germline gives CDR1 GTSNPN, CDR2 SVGIG (reference sequence). This CDR3 has 14 residues. The ends lost 1 base at V and 8 bases at J; junction bases unmatched: 3.

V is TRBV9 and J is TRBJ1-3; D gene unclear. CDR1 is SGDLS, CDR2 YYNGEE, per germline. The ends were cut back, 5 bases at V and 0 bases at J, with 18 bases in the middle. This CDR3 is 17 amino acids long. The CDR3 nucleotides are TGTGCCAGCAGACAATCGGAGGACCCGAGCTCTGGAAACACCATATATTTT. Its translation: CASRQSEDPSSGNTIYF.

The CDR3 is CASSPSLRLEKLFF. DNA of the CDR3: TGTGCCAGCTCACCAAGCTTAAGACTCGAAAAACTGTTTTTT. This sequence joins TRBV18 and TRBJ1-4, with D unclear. Germline V lookup: CDR1 KGHSH, CDR2 LQKENI. Deletions cut 2 bases from V and 8 bases from J, with 12 bases between. The CDR3 contains 14 residues.

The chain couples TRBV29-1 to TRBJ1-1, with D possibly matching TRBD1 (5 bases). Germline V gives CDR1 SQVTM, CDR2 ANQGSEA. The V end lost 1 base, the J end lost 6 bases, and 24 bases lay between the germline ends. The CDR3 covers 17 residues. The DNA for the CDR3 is TGCAGCGTTGAAGCCCGTCCGAGGTTGGAGGGACTCTCTGAAGCTTTCTTT. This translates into CSVEARPRLEGLSEAFF.

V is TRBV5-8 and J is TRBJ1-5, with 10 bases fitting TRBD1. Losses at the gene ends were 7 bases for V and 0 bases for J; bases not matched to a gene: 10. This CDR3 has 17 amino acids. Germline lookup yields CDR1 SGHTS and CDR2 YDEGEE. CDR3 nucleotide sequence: TGTGCCAGCGTACCCGGGACAGGGGTCTTTAGCAATCAGCCCCAGCATTTT. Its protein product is CASVPGTGVFSNQPQHF.

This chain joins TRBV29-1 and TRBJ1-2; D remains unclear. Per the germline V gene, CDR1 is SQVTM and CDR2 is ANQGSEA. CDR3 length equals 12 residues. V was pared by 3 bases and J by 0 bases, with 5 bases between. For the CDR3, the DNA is TGCAGCGTTGACGGTACTAACTATGGCTACACCTTC. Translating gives CSVDGTNYGYTF. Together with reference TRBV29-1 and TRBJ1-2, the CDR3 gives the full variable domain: SAVISQKPSRDICQRGTSLTIQCQVDSQVTMMFWYRQQPGQSLTLIATANQGSEATYESGFVIDKFPISRPNLTFSTLTVSNMSPEDSSIYLCSVDGTNYGYTFGSGTRLTVV.

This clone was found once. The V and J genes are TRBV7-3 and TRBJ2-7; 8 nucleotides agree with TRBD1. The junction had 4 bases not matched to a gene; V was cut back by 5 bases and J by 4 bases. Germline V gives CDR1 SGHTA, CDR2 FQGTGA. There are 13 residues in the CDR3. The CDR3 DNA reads TGTGCCAGCAGCCGCGGACAGGGATACGAGCAGTACTTC. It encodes CASSRGQGYEQYF.

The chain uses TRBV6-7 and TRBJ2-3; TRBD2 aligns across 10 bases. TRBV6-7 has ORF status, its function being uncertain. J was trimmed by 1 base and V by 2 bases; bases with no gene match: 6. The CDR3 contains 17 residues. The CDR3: CASSYSGGARGTDTQYF. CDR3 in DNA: TGTGCCAGCAGTTACAGCGGGGGGGCCCGTGGCACAGATACGCAGTATTTT.

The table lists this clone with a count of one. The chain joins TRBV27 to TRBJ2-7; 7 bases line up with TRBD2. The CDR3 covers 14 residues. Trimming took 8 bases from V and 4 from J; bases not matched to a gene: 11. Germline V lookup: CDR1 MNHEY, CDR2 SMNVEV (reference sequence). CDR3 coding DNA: TGTGCCAGCGGGCCGGGAGGAGGTTTGTACGAGCAGTACGTC. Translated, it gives CASGPGGGLYEQYV.